This T cell receptor beta chain was recovered during a study of human T cells and chemical hapten exposure. Time point here: pre-sensitization, week 0. The treatment: therapeutic diphenylcyclopropenone sensitization with weekly scalp DPC. MiXCR was run by TCRdb on the RACE reads, yielding one entry per CDR3 protein. The sample contains about 98,000 distinct CDR3 sequences, 9.5% to 14% of which appear only once. This clonotype was detected a few times. V lost 1 base, J lost 3 bases, and 13 bases lay in between. The CDR3 contains 15 residues. Germline V lookup: CDR1 MNHNS, CDR2 SASEGT. The starting material was whole blood, obtained in connection with sensitization to the hapten diphenylcyclopropenone (DPC). This chain uses TRBV6-1 with TRBJ2-7, with D perhaps assigned TRBD1 or TRBD2 (6 bases each). The clonotype was recovered from a woman aged 55-69 years with alopecia areata. Some clones in this sample may be carry-over from other donors' samples. CDR3 in DNA: TGTGCCAGCAGTGAAGTCGGCAGGGGAGGCTACGAGCAGTACTTC. It specifies CASSEVGRGGYEQYF.